This entry concerns a single T cell receptor (beta chain). Its antigen is not identified. Germline CDR1 reads ENHRY; CDR2 reads SYGVKD. This CDR3 contains 16 residues. V lost 4 bases and J 3 bases, leaving 17 bases between the germline ends. Next came a second PCR, run for about 7 to 12 cycles, which used a sample-barcoded 5' primer along with a J-beta primer mix. Each of the samples gave a minimum of 2.5 million paired-end reads that contained CDR3. TCRdb re-called the 5' RACE reads with MiXCR, one entry per CDR3 protein. The repertoire holds 710,000 or so distinct CDR3 sequences, with 22% as singletons. This entry belongs to a study of blood T cells in healthy people across ages. Findings of the study overall: Samples with more naive T cells showed higher observed beta diversity. Diversity was estimated from one million T cells, and these estimates were considered underestimates.

Sequenced sample: blood. This clonotype was sampled from a man between 70 and 80 years old in good health. The rearrangement uses TRBV10-3 and TRBJ2-3; D is tentatively TRBD1 or TRBD2 (6 bases each). The CDR3 DNA sequence: TGTGCCATCAGTGGGGGGGCCACTCGAGATACAGATACGCAGTATTTT. Translating it yields CAISGGATRDTDTQYF.